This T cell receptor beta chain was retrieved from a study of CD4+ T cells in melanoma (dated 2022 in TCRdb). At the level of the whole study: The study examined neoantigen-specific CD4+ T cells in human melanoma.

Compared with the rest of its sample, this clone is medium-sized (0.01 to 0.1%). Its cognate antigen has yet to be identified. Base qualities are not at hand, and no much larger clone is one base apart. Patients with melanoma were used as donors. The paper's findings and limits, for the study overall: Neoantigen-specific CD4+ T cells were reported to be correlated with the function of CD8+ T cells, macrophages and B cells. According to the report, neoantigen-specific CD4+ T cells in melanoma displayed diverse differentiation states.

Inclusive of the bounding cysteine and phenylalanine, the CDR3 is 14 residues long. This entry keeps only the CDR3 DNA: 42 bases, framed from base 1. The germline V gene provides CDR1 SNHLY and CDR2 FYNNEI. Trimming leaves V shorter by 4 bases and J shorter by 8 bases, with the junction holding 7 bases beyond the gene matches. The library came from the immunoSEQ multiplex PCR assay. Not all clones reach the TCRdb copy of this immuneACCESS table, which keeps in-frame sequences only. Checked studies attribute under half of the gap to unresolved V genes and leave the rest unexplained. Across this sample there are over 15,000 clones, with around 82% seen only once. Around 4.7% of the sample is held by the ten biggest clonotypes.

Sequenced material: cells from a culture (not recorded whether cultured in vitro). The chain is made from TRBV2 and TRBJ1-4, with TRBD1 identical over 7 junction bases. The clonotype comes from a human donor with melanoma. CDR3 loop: CASSVRLGGEKLFF. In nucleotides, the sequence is TGTGCCAGCAGTGTCCGCTTAGGGGGCGAAAAACTGTTTTTT.